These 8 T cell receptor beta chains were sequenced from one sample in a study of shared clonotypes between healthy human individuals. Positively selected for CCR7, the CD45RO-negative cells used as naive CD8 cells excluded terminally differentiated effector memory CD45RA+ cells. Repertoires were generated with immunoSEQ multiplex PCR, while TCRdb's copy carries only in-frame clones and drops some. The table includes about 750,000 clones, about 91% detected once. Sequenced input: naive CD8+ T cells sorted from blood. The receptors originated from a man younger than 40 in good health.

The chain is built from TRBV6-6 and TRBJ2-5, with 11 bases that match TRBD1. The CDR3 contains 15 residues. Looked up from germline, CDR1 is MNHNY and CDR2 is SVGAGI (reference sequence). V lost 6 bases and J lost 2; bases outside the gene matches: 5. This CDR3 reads CASSLRDRGQETQYF. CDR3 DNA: TGTGCCAGCAGCCTCCGGGACAGGGGGCAAGAGACCCAGTACTTC.

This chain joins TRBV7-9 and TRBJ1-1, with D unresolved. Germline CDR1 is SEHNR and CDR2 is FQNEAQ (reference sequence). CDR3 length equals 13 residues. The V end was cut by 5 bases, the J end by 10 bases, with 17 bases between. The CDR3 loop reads CASSVDPIPGAFF. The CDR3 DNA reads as TGTGCCAGCAGCGTAGACCCTATTCCCGGAGCTTTCTTT.

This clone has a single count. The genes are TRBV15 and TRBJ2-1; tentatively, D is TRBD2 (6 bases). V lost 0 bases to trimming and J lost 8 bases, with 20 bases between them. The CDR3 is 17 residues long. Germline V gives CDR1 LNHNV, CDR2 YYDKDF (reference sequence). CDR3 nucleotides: TGTGCCACCAGCAGAGATCGTTGGACTACCCCAGGTGATGAGCAGTTCTTC. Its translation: CATSRDRWTTPGDEQFF.

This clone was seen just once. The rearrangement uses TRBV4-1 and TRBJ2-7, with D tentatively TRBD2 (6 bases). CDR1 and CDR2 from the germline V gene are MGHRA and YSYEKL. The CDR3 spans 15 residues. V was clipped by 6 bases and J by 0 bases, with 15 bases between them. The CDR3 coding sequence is TGCGCCAGCAGTCGCGGGACCGTGAGCTCCTACGAGCAGTACTTC. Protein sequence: CASSRGTVSSYEQYF.

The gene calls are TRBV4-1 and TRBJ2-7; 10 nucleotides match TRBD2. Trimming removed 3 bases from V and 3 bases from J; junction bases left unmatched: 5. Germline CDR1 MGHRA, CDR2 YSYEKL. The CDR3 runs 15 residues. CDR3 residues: CASSQEREGGYEQYF. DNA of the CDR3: TGCGCCAGCAGCCAGGAGCGGGAGGGAGGCTACGAGCAGTACTTC.

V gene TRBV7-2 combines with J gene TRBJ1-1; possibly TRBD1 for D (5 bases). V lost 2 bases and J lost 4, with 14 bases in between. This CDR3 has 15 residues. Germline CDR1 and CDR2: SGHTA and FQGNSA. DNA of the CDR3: TGTGCCAGCAGCTTAAGATCAGGGATCAGCACTGAAGCTTTCTTT. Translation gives CASSLRSGISTEAFF.

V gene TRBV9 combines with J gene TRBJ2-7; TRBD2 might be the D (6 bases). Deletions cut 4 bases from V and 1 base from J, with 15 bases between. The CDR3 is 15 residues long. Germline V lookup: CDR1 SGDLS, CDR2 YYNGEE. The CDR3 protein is CASSKEGLPSYEQYF. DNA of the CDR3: TGTGCCAGCAGCAAAGAGGGACTGCCATCCTACGAGCAGTACTTC.

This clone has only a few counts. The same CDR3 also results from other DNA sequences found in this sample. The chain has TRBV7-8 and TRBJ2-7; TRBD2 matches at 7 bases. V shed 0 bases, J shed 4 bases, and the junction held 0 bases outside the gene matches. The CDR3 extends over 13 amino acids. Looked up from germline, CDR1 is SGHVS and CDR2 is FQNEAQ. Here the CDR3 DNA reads TGTGCCAGCAGCTTAGCGGGAGGGTACGAGCAGTACTTC. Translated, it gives CASSLAGGYEQYF.